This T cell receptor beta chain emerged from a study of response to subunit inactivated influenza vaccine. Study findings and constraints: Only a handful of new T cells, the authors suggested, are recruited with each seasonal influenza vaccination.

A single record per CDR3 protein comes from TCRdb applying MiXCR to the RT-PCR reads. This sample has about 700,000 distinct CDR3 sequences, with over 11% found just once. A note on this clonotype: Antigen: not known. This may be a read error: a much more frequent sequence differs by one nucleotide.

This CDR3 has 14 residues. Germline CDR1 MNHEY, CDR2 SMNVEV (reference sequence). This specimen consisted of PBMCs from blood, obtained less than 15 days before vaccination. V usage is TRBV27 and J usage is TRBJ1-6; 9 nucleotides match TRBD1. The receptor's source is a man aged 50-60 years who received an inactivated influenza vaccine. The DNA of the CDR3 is TGTTCCAGTAAAACAGGGGGCGGTTATTCACCCCTCCACTTT. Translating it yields CSSKTGGGYSPLHF.